The TCR beta chain described here comes from a study of cytomegalovirus exposure and HLA in healthy donors. General observations from the study: Later on, an analysis found that several of the most significant clusters appeared to be linked to common viral pathogens, which included parvovirus B19. TCR beta sequences numbering around 15,000 were associated with HLA alleles at 0.05 false discovery rate in a later analysis. The Asian-associated ancestry cluster reportedly had fewer N-insertions than the 666-donor mean in a later analysis. Sequence variants that were highly shared formed a cluster that was likely a sequencing artifact.

This clone has more than one count but fewer than ten. No antigen is known for it. This CDR3 has 16 amino acids. The germline V gene has CDR1 MDHEN and CDR2 SYDVKM. V gave up 2 bases and J gave up 5 bases; unmatched junction bases: 10. PCR used 60 Vbeta primers and 13 Jbeta primers. Method: immunoSEQ multiplex PCR; TCRdb's copy keeps in-frame clones and lacks some. The sample lists about 120,000 clones, 55% to 75% seen once, with roughly 9.7% in the top ten. J is TRBJ2-3 and V is TRBV28, with 7 positions matching TRBD2. This clonotype originated in a woman between 35 and 50 years old in good health and CMV-seropositive. Specimen: PBMCs. The CDR3 region has the DNA TGTGCCAGCAGTTTAAATTCGGCAGGGAGGGGAGATACGCAGTATTTT. Translation: CASSLNSAGRGDTQYF.